This TCR beta chain was profiled in a study of PD-L1 blockade in urothelial cancer (dated by TCRdb to 2016 to 2017). Regarding the study in general: Therapy was started around 2014 for all patients, and atezolizumab 1,200 mg was administered intravenously every 3 weeks. Blood samples yielded a median of about 150,000 T cells and more than 80,000 unique TCRs, with median clonality around 0.084. The study, an exploratory multi-omic analysis, examined somatic, immune and clinical correlates of response to PD-L1 blockade with atezolizumab in urothelial cancer. TCR sequencing covered pretreatment tumor samples and matched, serially collected peripheral blood taken before and after atezolizumab treatment. Blood samples were analyzed 3 weeks after the start of treatment (second dose) and 6 weeks after the start of treatment. About 90% of the 29 patients were identified as males with urothelial cancer of bladder origin, and a prior smoking history was reported by 18 of 29 patients. Patients had an ECOG performance status of 0 or 1 and had received between 0 and 3 prior chemotherapy regimens. Durable clinical benefit was defined as progression-free survival longer than 6 months, and TCR features were also tested against progression-free and overall survival. Twenty-nine patients had pretreatment blood TCR-seq, some 25 had at least one posttreatment blood collection, and some 25 had tumor TCR-seq. In the same patients who had TCR sequencing, pretreatment tumors also underwent whole exome sequencing and RNA sequencing. Durable clinical benefit was achieved by nine patients and was not achieved by 20 patients.

In regard to this clone: What antigen it recognizes has not been identified. Base qualities are not at hand, and no much larger clone is one base apart.

To estimate absolute template abundance from read counts, synthetic TCR analog templates were spiked into each PCR. The immunoSEQ assay was used to amplify TCRbeta CDR3 regions from genomic DNA with bias-controlled V and J gene primers. Sequencing of rearranged TCRbeta segments was done at approximately 20X coverage. The authors' pipeline ran thus. Sequencing errors were corrected by clustering and CDR3s were annotated against IMGT to assign V, D and J genes. Downstream analyses used only productive TCRbeta rearrangements, leaving out any out-of-frame or stop-codon sequences. Clonality was computed as one minus Shannon entropy normalized by the log of the number of unique productive sequences. Fisher's exact test with Benjamini-Hochberg correction, using a cutoff of adjusted p below 0.01, was how clones that differed between time points or between blood and tumor were identified. In TCRdb, the immuneACCESS table is reduced to in-frame sequences with V and J assigned. These tables do not hold every clone; where another copy was compared, an unresolved V gene accounts for under half, and the others remain unexplained. That table gives V, J and clone size, and the DNA gave D and trimming. The sample yields roughly 36,000 clones; about 89% were counted once. Around 2% of the sample is held by the ten biggest clonotypes.

On the study overall, not on this receptor specifically: A pretreatment peripheral blood TCR clonality below the median was linked to improved progression-free and overall survival. Among patients with durable benefit, tumor-associated TCR clones showed greater expansion in peripheral blood 3 weeks after treatment started (n ≈ 20, p = 0.022). Small sample size (n ≈ 27) and many exploratory analyses mean the results are intended to be hypothesis-generating.

The CDR3 goes from the cysteine to the phenylalanine over 12 residues. Only the CDR3 region is kept as DNA, spanning 36 bases read in frame from base 1. As encoded in the germline V gene (reference sequence), CDR1 is MNHEY while CDR2 is SMNVEV. V is cut by 4 bases and J by 3 bases, and the space between the germline ends is 4 bases. The cohort included roughly 29 patients with locally advanced or metastatic urothelial carcinoma who were treated at Memorial Sloan Kettering on a trial protocol. Peripheral blood mononuclear cells were collected pretreatment and during treatment, with between 1 and 8 total time points obtained per patient. The Qiagen DNeasy Blood extraction kit was used to purify genomic DNA from total PBMCs and tumor samples. PBMCs were collected pretreatment and during treatment, and were isolated and stored as previously described.

This sample comprised PBMCs, obtained around atezolizumab (anti-PD-L1) treatment. The clonotype was recovered from a man between 60 and 70 years old with urothelial cancer. The sequence links TRBV27 to TRBJ1-5, with no reliable assignment of the D segment. The encoded CDR3 is CASSSVNQPQHF. The nucleotides read TGTGCCAGCAGTTCTGTCAATCAGCCCCAGCATTTT.